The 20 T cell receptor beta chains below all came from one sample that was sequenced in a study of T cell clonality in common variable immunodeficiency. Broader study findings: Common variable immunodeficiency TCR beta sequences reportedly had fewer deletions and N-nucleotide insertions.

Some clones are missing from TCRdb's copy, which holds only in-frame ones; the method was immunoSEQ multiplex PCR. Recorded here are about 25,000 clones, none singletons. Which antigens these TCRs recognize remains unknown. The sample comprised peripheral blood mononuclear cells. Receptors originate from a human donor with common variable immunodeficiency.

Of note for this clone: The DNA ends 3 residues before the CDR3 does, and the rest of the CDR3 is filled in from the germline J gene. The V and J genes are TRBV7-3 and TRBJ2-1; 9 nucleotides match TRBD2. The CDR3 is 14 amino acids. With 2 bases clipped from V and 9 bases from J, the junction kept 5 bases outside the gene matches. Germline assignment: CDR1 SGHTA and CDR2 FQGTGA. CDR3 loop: CASSLAGGSGEQFF. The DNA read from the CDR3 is TGTGCCAGCAGCTTAGCGGGAGGGAGCGGTGAG. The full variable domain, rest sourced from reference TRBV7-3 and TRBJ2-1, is GAGVSQTPSNKVTEKGKYVELRCDPISGHTALYWYRQSLGQGPEFLIYFQGTGAADDSGLPNDRFFAVRPEGSVSTLKIQRTERGDSAVYLCASSLAGGSGEQFFGPGTRLTVL.

The sequenced CDR3 bases are TGTGCCAGCAGCTTAGGGCAGTCTAATGAAAAA. It encodes CASSLGQSNEK. The full CDR3 protein is CASSLGQSNEKLFF. The chain links TRBV7-9 to TRBJ1-4, with D uncertain. The CDR3 goes on 3 residues after the read ends, and that part is filled in from the germline J gene. Germline CDR1 SEHNR, CDR2 FQNEAQ (reference sequence). V dropped 1 base and J dropped 3 bases, with 6 bases sitting between them. The CDR3 has 14 amino acids.

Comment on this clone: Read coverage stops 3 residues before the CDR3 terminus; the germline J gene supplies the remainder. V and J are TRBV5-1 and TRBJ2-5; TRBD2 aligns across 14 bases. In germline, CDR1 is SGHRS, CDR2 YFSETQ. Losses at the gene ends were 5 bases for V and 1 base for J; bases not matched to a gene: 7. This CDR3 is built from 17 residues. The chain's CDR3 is CASRSGLAGVGQETQYF. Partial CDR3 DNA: TGCGCCAGCAGGTCGGGACTAGCGGGAGTCGGCCAAGAGACC.

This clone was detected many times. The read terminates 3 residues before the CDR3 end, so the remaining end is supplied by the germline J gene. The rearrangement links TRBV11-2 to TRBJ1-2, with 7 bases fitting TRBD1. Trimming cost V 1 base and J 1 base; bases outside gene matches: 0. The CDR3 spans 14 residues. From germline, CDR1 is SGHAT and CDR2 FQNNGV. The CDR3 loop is CASSLAGGNYGYTF. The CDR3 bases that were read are TGTGCCAGCAGCTTAGCAGGGGGTAACTATGGC.

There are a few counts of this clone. Incomplete CDR3 DNA: TGTGCCAGCAGCAAAGTAGCGGGATTGACAGATACG. It codes for CASSKVAGLTDT. The entire CDR3 sequence reads CASSKVAGLTDTQYF. V gene TRBV7-9 combines with J gene TRBJ2-3, with 8 bases that match TRBD2. The read halts 3 residues ahead of the CDR3 end, with the missing end drawn from the germline J gene. J lost 3 bases, V lost 5 bases, and 7 bases had no gene match. Germline V gene lookup returns CDR1 SEHNR and CDR2 FQNEAQ (reference sequence). The CDR3 is 15 residues long.

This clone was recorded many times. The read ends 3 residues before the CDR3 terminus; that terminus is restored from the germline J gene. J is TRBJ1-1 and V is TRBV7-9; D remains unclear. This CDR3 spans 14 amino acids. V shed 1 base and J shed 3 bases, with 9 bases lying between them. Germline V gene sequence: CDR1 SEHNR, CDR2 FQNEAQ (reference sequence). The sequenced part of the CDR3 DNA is TGTGCCAGCAGCTTAGTTGGTGGCCACACTGAA. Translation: CASSLVGGHTE. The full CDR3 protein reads CASSLVGGHTEAFF.

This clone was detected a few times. This CDR3 reads CATKDRAGQETQYF. The DNA read from the CDR3 is TGTGCCACCAAGGACAGGGCGGGCCAAGAGACC. The chain recombines TRBV19 with TRBJ2-5, with TRBD1 matching 8 bases. The read ends 3 residues before the CDR3 terminus; that terminus is restored from the germline J gene. Germline V lookup: CDR1 LNHDA, CDR2 SQIVND (reference sequence). The CDR3 is 14 amino acids. J gave up 1 base and V 10 bases, and 8 bases lay outside the gene matches. The full variable domain, its missing parts supplied by reference TRBV19 and TRBJ2-5, is DGGITQSPKYLFRKEGQNVTLSCEQNLNHDAMYWYRQDPGQGLRLIYYSQIVNDFQKGDIAEGYSVSREKKESFPLTVTSAQKNPTAFYLCATKDRAGQETQYFGPGTRLLVL.

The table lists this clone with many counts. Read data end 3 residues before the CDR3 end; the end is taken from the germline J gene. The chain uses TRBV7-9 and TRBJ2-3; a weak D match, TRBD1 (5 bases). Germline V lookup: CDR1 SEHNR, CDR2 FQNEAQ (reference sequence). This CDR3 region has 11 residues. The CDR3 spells CAAERGTPQYF. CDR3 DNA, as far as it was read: TGTGCCGCCGAAAGGGGTACCCCG.

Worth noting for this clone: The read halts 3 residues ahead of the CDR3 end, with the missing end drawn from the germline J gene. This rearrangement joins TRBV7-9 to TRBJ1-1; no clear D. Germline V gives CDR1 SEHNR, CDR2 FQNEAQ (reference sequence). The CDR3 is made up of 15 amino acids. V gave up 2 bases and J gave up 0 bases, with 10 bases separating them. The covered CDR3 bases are TGTGCCAGCAGCTTACATGATAGAATGAACACTGAA. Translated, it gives CASSLHDRMNTE. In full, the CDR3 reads CASSLHDRMNTEAFF.

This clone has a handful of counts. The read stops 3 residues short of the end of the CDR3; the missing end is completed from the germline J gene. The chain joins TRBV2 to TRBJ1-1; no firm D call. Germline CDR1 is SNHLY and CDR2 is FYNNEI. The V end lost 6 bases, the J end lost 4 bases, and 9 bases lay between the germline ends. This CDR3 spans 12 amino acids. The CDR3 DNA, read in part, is TGTGCCAGCAGCCCGACACGCACTGAA. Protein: CASSPTRTE. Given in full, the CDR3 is CASSPTRTEAFF.

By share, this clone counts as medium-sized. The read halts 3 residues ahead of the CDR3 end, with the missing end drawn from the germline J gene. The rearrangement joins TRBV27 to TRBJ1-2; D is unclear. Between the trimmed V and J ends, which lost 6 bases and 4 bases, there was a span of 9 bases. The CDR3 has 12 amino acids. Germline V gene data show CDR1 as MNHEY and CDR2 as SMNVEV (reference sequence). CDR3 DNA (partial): TGTGCCAGCAGCGCCCCGGGCTATGGC. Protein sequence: CASSAPGYG. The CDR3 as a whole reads CASSAPGYGYTF.

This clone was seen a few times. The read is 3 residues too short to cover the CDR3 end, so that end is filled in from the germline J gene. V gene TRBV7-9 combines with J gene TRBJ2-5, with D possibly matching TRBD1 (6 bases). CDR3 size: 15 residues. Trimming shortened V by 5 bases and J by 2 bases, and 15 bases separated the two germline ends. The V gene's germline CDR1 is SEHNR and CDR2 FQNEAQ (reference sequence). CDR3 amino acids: CASSPMWQGQETQYF. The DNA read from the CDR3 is TGTGCCAGCAGCCCTATGTGGCAGGGGCAAGAGACC.

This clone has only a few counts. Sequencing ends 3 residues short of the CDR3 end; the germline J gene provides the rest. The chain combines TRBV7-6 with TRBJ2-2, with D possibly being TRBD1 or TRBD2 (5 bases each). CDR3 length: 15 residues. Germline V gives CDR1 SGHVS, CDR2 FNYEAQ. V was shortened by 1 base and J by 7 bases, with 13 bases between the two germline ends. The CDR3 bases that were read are TGTGCCAGCAGCTTAGGGCCCCGAGGGGACGGGGAG. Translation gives CASSLGPRGDGE. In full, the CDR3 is CASSLGPRGDGELFF.

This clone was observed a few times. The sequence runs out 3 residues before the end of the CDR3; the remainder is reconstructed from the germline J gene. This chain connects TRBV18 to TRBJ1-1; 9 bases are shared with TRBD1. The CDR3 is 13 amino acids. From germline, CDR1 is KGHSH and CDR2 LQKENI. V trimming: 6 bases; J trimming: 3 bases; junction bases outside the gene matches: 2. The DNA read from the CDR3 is TGTGCCAGCTCCCGGGACAGGGACACTGAA. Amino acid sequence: CASSRDRDTE. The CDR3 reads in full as CASSRDRDTEAFF.

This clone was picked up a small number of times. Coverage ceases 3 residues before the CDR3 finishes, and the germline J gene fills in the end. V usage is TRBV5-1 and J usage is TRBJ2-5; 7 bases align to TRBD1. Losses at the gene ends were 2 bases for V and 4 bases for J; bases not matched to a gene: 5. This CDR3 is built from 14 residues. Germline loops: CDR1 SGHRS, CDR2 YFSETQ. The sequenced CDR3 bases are TGCGCCAGCAGCTTACTAACAGGGGTAGAGACC. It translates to CASSLLTGVET. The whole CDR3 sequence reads CASSLLTGVETQYF.

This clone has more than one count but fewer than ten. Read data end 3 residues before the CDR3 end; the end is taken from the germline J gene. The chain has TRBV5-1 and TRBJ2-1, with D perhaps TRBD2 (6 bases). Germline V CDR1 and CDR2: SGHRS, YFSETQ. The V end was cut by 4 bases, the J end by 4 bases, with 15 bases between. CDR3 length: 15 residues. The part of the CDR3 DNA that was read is TGCGCCAGCAGCGCGCGGGCGGGAAGTTACAATGAG. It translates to CASSARAGSYNE. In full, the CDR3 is CASSARAGSYNEQFF.

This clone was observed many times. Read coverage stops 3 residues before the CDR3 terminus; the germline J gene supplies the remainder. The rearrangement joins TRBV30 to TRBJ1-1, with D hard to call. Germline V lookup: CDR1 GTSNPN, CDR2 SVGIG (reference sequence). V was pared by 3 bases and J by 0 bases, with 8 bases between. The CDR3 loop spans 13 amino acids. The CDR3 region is CAWSRTMNTEAFF. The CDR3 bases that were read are TGTGCCTGGAGCAGGACTATGAACACTGAA.

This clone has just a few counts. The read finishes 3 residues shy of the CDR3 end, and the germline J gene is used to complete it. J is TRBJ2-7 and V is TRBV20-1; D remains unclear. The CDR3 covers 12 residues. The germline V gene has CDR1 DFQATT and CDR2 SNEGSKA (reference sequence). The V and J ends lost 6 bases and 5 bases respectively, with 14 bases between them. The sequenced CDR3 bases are TGCAGTGCCAAAAAGCCCCCCGACGAG. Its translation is CSAKKPPDE. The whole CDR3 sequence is CSAKKPPDEQYF.

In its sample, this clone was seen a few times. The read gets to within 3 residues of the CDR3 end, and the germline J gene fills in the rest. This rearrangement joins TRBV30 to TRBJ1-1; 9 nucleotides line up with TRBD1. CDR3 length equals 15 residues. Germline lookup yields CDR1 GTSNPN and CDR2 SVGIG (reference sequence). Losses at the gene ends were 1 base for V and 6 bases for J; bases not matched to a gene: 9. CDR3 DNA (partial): TGTGCCTGGAGTGAACCAGAACAGGGGGCCGCTGAA. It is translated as CAWSEPEQGAAE. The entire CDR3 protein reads CAWSEPEQGAAEAFF. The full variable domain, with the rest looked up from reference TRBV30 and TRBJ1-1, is SQTIHQWPATLVQPVGSPLSLECTVEGTSNPNLYWYRQAAGRGLQLLFYSVGIGQISSEVPQNLSASRPQDRQFILSSKKLLLSDSGFYLCAWSEPEQGAAEAFFGQGTRLTVV.

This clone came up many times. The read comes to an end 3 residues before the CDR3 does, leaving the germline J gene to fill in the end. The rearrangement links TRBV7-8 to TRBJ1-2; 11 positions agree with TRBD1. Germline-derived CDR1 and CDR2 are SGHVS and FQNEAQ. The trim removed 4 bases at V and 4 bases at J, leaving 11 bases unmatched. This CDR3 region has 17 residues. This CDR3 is CASSSRDRGGSGYGYTF. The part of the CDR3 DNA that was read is TGTGCCAGCAGCTCCCGGGACAGGGGGGGGTCAGGCTATGGC.